These 27 T cell receptor beta chains were sequenced from one sample in a study of T cells after yellow fever vaccination. TCRdb itself ran the 5' RACE reads through MiXCR, one entry per CDR3 protein. The table lists hundreds of thousands of distinct CDR3 sequences, roughly an eighth of them singletons. The starting material was PBMCs, obtained on the day of the yellow fever booster vaccination. These receptors originate from a man aged 30 to 45 who received the YFV17D yellow fever vaccine.

The V call is TRBV7-2, the J call TRBJ2-7, with 13 nucleotides matching TRBD2. Unmatched junction bases numbered 4, after V lost 2 bases and J lost 0 bases. The CDR3 has 17 amino acids. Germline V gene sequence: CDR1 SGHTA, CDR2 FQGNSA. The CDR3 is CASSLKRTSGSSYEQYF. CDR3 DNA sequence: TGTGCCAGCAGCTTAAAGAGGACTAGCGGGAGCTCCTACGAGCAGTACTTC. Combining the CDR3 with reference TRBV7-2 and TRBJ2-7 gives the whole variable domain GAGVSQSPSNKVTEKGKDVELRCDPISGHTALYWYRQSLGQGLEFLIYFQGNSAPDKSGLPSDRFSAERTGGSVSTLTIQRTQQEDSAVYLCASSLKRTSGSSYEQYFGPGTRLTVT.

This clonotype was found a few times. CDR3 sequence (DNA): TGTGCCAGCAGCTTAGCGCTCGTCTACAATGAGCAGTTCTTC. Its translation: CASSLALVYNEQFF. V and J are TRBV7-8 and TRBJ2-1, with no clear D. Trimming stripped 0 bases from V and 3 bases from J, with 6 bases between. There are 14 residues in the CDR3. Germline CDR1 is SGHVS and CDR2 is FQNEAQ.

This chain joins TRBV28 and TRBJ2-6, with D unresolved. The ends were cut back, 2 bases at V and 0 bases at J, with 5 bases in the middle. Germline CDR1 and CDR2: MDHEN and SYDVKM. The CDR3 contains 15 residues. The CDR3 is CASSLAHSGANVLTF. CDR3 in DNA: TGTGCCAGCAGTTTAGCCCACTCTGGGGCCAACGTCCTGACTTTC.

The chain employs TRBV20-1 and TRBJ2-7, with 13 bases that match TRBD2. The CDR3 has 14 residues. CDR1 is DFQATT and CDR2 is SNEGSKA in the germline V gene (reference sequence). Losses at the gene ends were 1 base for V and 6 bases for J; bases not matched to a gene: 3. This chain's CDR3 is CSARGLAGGGEQYF. Here the CDR3 DNA reads TGCAGTGCTAGAGGACTAGCGGGAGGAGGCGAGCAGTACTTC.

This clonotype was counted a few times. This chain links TRBV28 with TRBJ2-2; D unclear. Germline values: CDR1 MDHEN, CDR2 SYDVKM. The CDR3 is 14 amino acids. Trimming left V 7 bases short and J 1 base short, with 10 bases between. The CDR3 reads CASTVYRNTGELFF. CDR3 bases: TGTGCCAGCACGGTATACAGGAACACCGGGGAGCTGTTTTTT.

CDR3: CASSLELAGGELFF. CDR3 nucleotide sequence: TGTGCCAGCAGCTTAGAGTTAGCGGGGGGGGAGCTGTTTTTT. This chain uses TRBV11-2 with TRBJ2-2; 8 bases are shared with TRBD2. Germline V gene lookup returns CDR1 SGHAT and CDR2 FQNNGV. V lost 0 bases, J lost 8 bases, and 2 bases stayed unmatched. The CDR3 consists of 14 residues.

This clonotype was recorded many times. The genes are TRBV25-1 and TRBJ1-4; 7 bases are shared with TRBD1. The length of the CDR3 is 15 residues. The V gene end was trimmed by 6 bases and the J gene end by 3 bases; junction bases not matched to a gene: 7. Germline lookup yields CDR1 MGHDK and CDR2 SYGVNS. The CDR3 sequence is CASRQGRISNEKLFF. CDR3 coding DNA: TGTGCCAGCAGACAGGGGCGTATTTCTAATGAAAAACTGTTTTTT.

Ten or more counts support this clonotype. The V gene is TRBV6-1, the J gene TRBJ2-3; D may match TRBD1 or TRBD2 (5 bases each). The CDR3 totals 15 residues. Trimming pared 9 bases from V and 4 bases from J, leaving 20 bases between. The germline V gene encodes CDR1 MNHNS and CDR2 SASEGT. The CDR3 protein is CASWTQPLGADTQYF. CDR3 nucleotide sequence: TGTGCCAGTTGGACACAACCATTGGGGGCAGATACGCAGTATTTT.

This clonotype appeared a few times. This chain links TRBV7-2 with TRBJ2-5; D unclear. The CDR3 runs 12 residues. CDR1 SGHTA and CDR2 FQGNSA come from the germline V gene. V shed 6 bases and J shed 5 bases, with 10 bases lying between them. The CDR3 loop reads CASRTSLETQYF. CDR3 DNA sequence: TGTGCCAGCAGGACATCCCTGGAGACCCAGTACTTC.

The chain is built from TRBV3-1 and TRBJ2-7; 10 nucleotides align to TRBD2. The CDR3 has 14 residues. Trimming at V came to 1 base and at J to 3 bases, leaving 0 bases not matched to a gene. Per the germline V gene, CDR1 is LGHDT and CDR2 is YNNKEL (reference sequence). The DNA for the CDR3 is TGTGCCAGCAGCCAAGCTAGCGGGAGCTACGAGCAGTACTTC. This gives the protein CASSQASGSYEQYF.

This clonotype was detected a few times. The V call is TRBV29-1, the J call TRBJ2-5; possibly TRBD2 for D (7 bases). V dropped 6 bases and J dropped 5 bases, with 10 bases sitting between them. The CDR3 consists of 11 residues. Looked up from germline, CDR1 is SQVTM and CDR2 is ANQGSEA. The CDR3: CSVGGDETQYF. In nucleotides, the CDR3 is TGCAGCGTAGGGGGGGATGAGACCCAGTACTTC. Full variable domain (remainder filled in from reference TRBV29-1 and TRBJ2-5): SAVISQKPSRDICQRGTSLTIQCQVDSQVTMMFWYRQQPGQSLTLIATANQGSEATYESGFVIDKFPISRPNLTFSTLTVSNMSPEDSSIYLCSVGGDETQYFGPGTRLLVL.

This clonotype turned up a few times. This rearrangement joins TRBV7-2 to TRBJ1-5; D gene uncertain. V lost 1 base and J lost 4, with 11 bases in between. Germline values: CDR1 SGHTA, CDR2 FQGNSA. The CDR3 covers 15 residues. The CDR3 spells CASSLVPIQNQPQHF. The CDR3 DNA is TGTGCCAGCAGCTTAGTCCCAATTCAGAATCAGCCCCAGCATTTT.

This clonotype was counted only a few times. The chain links TRBV7-9 to TRBJ2-7; TRBD1 aligns across 7 bases. This CDR3 spans 16 amino acids. CDR1 and CDR2 (germline): SEHNR, FQNEAQ (reference sequence). The V and J ends lost 6 bases and 2 bases, in that order; junction bases with no gene match: 13. CDR3 coding DNA: TGTGCCAGCAGTCTCTGGCAGGGGGTTATTGCCTACGAGCAGTACTTC. It codes for CASSLWQGVIAYEQYF.

The V and J genes are TRBV7-9 and TRBJ2-7; D is possibly TRBD1 or TRBD2 (5 bases each). The CDR3 is made up of 15 amino acids. Germline V gives CDR1 SEHNR, CDR2 FQNEAQ (reference sequence). V lost 5 bases, J lost 6 bases, and 20 bases lay in between. For the CDR3, the DNA is TGTGCCAGCAGCCGTGAGGGGACCCGGGTCGGCGAGCAGTACTTC. This codes for CASSREGTRVGEQYF.

This clonotype was picked up a small number of times. V usage is TRBV11-1 and J usage is TRBJ2-3, with TRBD2 matching over 12 bases. Per germline, CDR1 SGHAT and CDR2 FQDESV (reference sequence). Losses at the gene ends were 5 bases for V and 0 bases for J; bases not matched to a gene: 9. The CDR3 sequence is 18 residues long. The CDR3 DNA follows: TGTGCCAGCAGCCCGACTAGCGGGAGCTCCGGGAGCACAGATACGCAGTATTTT. Encoded protein: CASSPTSGSSGSTDTQYF.

This clonotype was seen at least ten times. The chain carries TRBV10-3 and TRBJ1-4; D remains ambiguous. V was shortened by 4 bases and J by 0 bases, with 9 bases between the two germline ends. There are 15 residues in the CDR3. Per the germline V gene, CDR1 is ENHRY and CDR2 is SYGVKD. CDR3 loop: CAISAHGATNEKLFF. In DNA, the CDR3 is TGTGCCATCAGTGCCCACGGGGCAACTAATGAAAAACTGTTTTTT.

This clonotype has just a few counts. The rearrangement joins TRBV10-3 to TRBJ2-7, with 9 bases aligning to TRBD2. The CDR3 is 15 amino acids. J gave up 2 bases and V 3 bases, and 5 bases lay outside the gene matches. Germline V gene data show CDR1 as ENHRY and CDR2 as SYGVKD. The CDR3 bases are TGTGCCATCAGTGAAGGTAGCGGGAGACCCTACGAGCAGTACTTC. Its translation: CAISEGSGRPYEQYF.

This clonotype was seen many times. This chain connects TRBV6-2 or TRBV6-3 to TRBJ2-7; TRBD2 aligns across 14 bases. Germline CDR1 is MNHEY and CDR2 is SVGEGT. The CDR3 runs to 17 residues. V gave up 7 bases and J gave up 7 bases; unmatched junction bases: 15. The DNA for the CDR3 is TGTGCCAGCATCCCGGGACTAGCGGGGGCTATCTTGGGGGAGCAGTACTTC. Protein product: CASIPGLAGAILGEQYF.

The rearrangement joins TRBV5-1 to TRBJ2-3; TRBD2 matches at 9 bases. After removal of 7 bases from V and 5 bases from J, the junction contained 8 bases not matched to a gene. The CDR3 covers 14 residues. The germline V gene has CDR1 SGHRS and CDR2 YFSETQ. The CDR3 sequence is CASAGLAGKDTQYF. For the CDR3, the DNA is TGCGCCAGCGCGGGGCTAGCGGGAAAAGATACGCAGTATTTT.

This clonotype showed up just a few times. The chain recombines TRBV5-1 with TRBJ2-6; 7 bases are shared with TRBD1. J lost 12 bases, V lost 0 bases, and 6 bases had no gene match. This CDR3 has 14 amino acids. Germline V gene lookup returns CDR1 SGHRS and CDR2 YFSETQ. The CDR3 here is CASSLGQGGSVLTF. In nucleotides, the CDR3 is TGCGCCAGCAGCTTGGGACAGGGTGGCTCCGTCCTGACTTTC.

The chain is built from TRBV7-9 and TRBJ2-2; 9 nucleotides align to TRBD2. There are 15 residues in the CDR3. Losses at the gene ends were 5 bases for V and 4 bases for J; bases not matched to a gene: 5. Germline lookup yields CDR1 SEHNR and CDR2 FQNEAQ (reference sequence). Written as DNA, the CDR3 is TGTGCCAGCAGCCAGCGGGAGGTTGGCACCGGGGAGCTGTTTTTT. Translating gives CASSQREVGTGELFF.

This chain joins TRBV7-2 and TRBJ2-5; no clear D. This CDR3 is built from 14 residues. Trimming left V 5 bases short and J 4 bases short, with 14 bases between. CDR1 is SGHTA and CDR2 is FQGNSA in the germline V gene. DNA of the CDR3: TGTGCCAGCAGCCTCCTGCTACGTAGAGAGACCCAGTACTTC. This gives the protein CASSLLLRRETQYF.

This clonotype was seen more than once but under ten times. The rearrangement links TRBV4-2 to TRBJ1-1, with 7 bases identical to TRBD1. The CDR3 spans 18 residues. Germline lookup yields CDR1 LGHNA and CDR2 YNFKEQ. Trimming cost V 1 base and J 2 bases; bases outside gene matches: 13. This CDR3 reads CASSQGFWRQGRNTEAFF. The CDR3, as DNA: TGTGCCAGCAGCCAAGGATTCTGGCGACAGGGTAGAAACACTGAAGCTTTCTTT.

This clonotype was seen more than once but under ten times. The gene calls are TRBV4-3 and TRBJ2-1, with 9 bases that match TRBD2. This CDR3 spans 15 amino acids. Germline loops: CDR1 LGHNA, CDR2 YSLEER. V shed 0 bases and J 4 bases; nucleotides not matched to a gene: 1. The CDR3 is CASSQDLAGYNEQFF. DNA of the CDR3: TGCGCCAGCAGCCAAGACCTAGCGGGATACAATGAGCAGTTCTTC.

This clonotype was detected a few times. The chain is built from TRBV19 and TRBJ2-4; TRBD1 might be the D (6 bases). V was clipped by 5 bases and J by 4 bases, with 15 bases between them. This CDR3 spans 15 amino acids. CDR1 and CDR2 (germline): LNHDA, SQIVND (reference sequence). In DNA form, the CDR3 reads TGTGCCAGTAGTTCCCCGGGACAAGAAAAAAACATTCAGTACTTC. Its protein product is CASSSPGQEKNIQYF.

This sequence joins TRBV5-1 and TRBJ1-1, with a weak D call TRBD1 (6 bases). Germline CDR1 and CDR2: SGHRS and YFSETQ. The CDR3 is 16 amino acids. The ends were cut back, 4 bases at V and 0 bases at J, with 16 bases in the middle. The chain's CDR3 is CASSPGEKGVNTEAFF. The CDR3 DNA reads TGCGCCAGCAGCCCCGGGGAAAAGGGGGTGAACACTGAAGCTTTCTTT. The variable domain in full, completed from reference TRBV5-1 and TRBJ1-1, reads KAGVTQTPRYLIKTRGQQVTLSCSPISGHRSVSWYQQTPGQGLQFLFEYFSETQRNKGNFPGRFSGRQFSNSRSEMNVSTLELGDSALYLCASSPGEKGVNTEAFFGQGTRLTVV.

This clonotype came up once. A read error may explain this, as a much larger clone is one base away. The chain links TRBV12-3 or TRBV12-4 to TRBJ2-1; D perhaps matches TRBD1 (5 bases). CDR3 length: 16 amino acids. Trimming pared 6 bases from V and 0 bases from J, leaving 15 bases between. This CDR3 reads CASSPRTNNSYNEQFF. CDR3 DNA: TGTGCCAGCAGCCCGCGGACAAACAACTCCTACAATGAGCAGTTCTTC.